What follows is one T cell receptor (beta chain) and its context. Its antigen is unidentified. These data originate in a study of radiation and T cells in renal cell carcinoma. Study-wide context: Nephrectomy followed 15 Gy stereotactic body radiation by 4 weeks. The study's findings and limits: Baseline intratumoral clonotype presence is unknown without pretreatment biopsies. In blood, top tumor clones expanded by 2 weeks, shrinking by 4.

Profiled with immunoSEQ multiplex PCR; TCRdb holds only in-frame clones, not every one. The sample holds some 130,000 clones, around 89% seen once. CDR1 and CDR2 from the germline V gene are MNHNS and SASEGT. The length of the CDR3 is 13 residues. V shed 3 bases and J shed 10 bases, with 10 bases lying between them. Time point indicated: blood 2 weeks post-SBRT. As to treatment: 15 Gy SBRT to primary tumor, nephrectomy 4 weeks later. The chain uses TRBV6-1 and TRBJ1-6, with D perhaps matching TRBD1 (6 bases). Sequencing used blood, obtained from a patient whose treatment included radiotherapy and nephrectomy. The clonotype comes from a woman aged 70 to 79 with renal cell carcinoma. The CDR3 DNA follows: TGTGCCAGCAGTGACCGGGACAAGTCACCCCTCCACTTT. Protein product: CASSDRDKSPLHF.